These T cell receptor beta chains were read from a single sample in a study of T cells after yellow fever vaccination. TCRdb analysed the 5' RACE reads with MiXCR anew, one entry per CDR3 protein. The data show fewer than 350,000 distinct CDR3 sequences, 3.5% to 4.5% seen once. Here the sequenced sample was PBMCs, taken 15 days after the yellow fever booster vaccination. These receptors were taken from a man younger than 35 who received the YFV17D yellow fever vaccine. Both conserved end residues are part of each CDR3. D genes are given only for firm matches. Size values are once, few and many counts, or a class for expanded clones, and some rows have none.

D gene	J gene	V gene	clone size	CDR3 DNA	CDR3 protein
.	TRBJ2-1	TRBV5-1	many	TGCGCCAGCAGCTTGGCAGGAAACTACAATGAGCAGTTCTTC	CASSLAGNYNEQFF
.	TRBJ2-5	TRBV6-5	many	TGTGCCAGCAGCGCCGAGGGGAGAGAGACCCAGTACTTC	CASSAEGRETQYF
.	TRBJ2-5	TRBV5-1	.	TGCGCCAGCAGCTTCCGGGGGGCGTACCAAGAGACCCAGTACTTC	CASSFRGAYQETQYF
.	TRBJ2-5	TRBV4-1	many	TGCGCCAGCAGCCAACAGCGGGAGACCCAGTACTTC	CASSQQRETQYF
.	TRBJ2-5	TRBV9	many	TGTGCCAGCAGCGTAGTATCTCAAGGAGAGACCCAGTACTTC	CASSVVSQGETQYF
.	TRBJ2-3	TRBV20-1	many	TGCAGTGCTAGGTTTTGGACCTACCCTCTCCGTAGCACAGATACGCAGTATTTT	CSARFWTYPLRSTDTQYF
.	TRBJ1-5	TRBV6-6	many	TGTGCGGAGGGGGGCACGAGCAATCAGCCCCAGCATTTT	CAEGGTSNQPQHF
.	TRBJ2-3	TRBV19	.	TGTGCCAGTAGTCCGGGGCCGGGTACAGATACGCAGTATTTT	CASSPGPGTDTQYF
TRBD2	TRBJ2-5	TRBV9	many	TGTGCCAGCACCAGTAGTCCTAGCGGGGGGGCCTGGGAGACCCAGTACTTC	CASTSSPSGGAWETQYF
.	TRBJ1-2	TRBV6-5	few	TGTGCCAGCAGCCCACCGGGGCTCGGCTACACCTTC	CASSPPGLGYTF
.	TRBJ1-6	TRBV4-1	.	TGCGCCAGCAGCCATGGTGCAGGGACCTATTCACCCCTCCACTTT	CASSHGAGTYSPLHF
.	TRBJ2-1	TRBV5-4	.	TGTGCCAGCAGCTTGGAGCGGCTCATGGAGAATGAGCAGTTCTTC	CASSLERLMENEQFF
.	TRBJ1-4	TRBV20-1	many	TGCAGTGCTGTTGTGGGCAGGGAAAATGAAAAACTGTTTTTT	CSAVVGRENEKLFF
TRBD2	TRBJ2-1	TRBV20-1	few	TGCAGTGCTAGGTGGGGGGGGTACTACAATGAGCAGTTCTTC	CSARWGGYYNEQFF
.	TRBJ1-1	TRBV7-2	many	TGTGCCAGCAGCGTCCCGGGGAAGAACACTGAAGCTTTCTTT	CASSVPGKNTEAFF
.	TRBJ1-4	TRBV4-1	few	TGCGCCAGCAGCCCAGCACAGGAAAAACTGTTTTTT	CASSPAQEKLFF
TRBD1	TRBJ2-3	TRBV20-1	few	TGCAGTGCTAGAGTCAGGGGGCGAGACGTTACGCAGTATTTT	CSARVRGRDVTQYF
TRBD2	TRBJ2-5	TRBV10-3	many	TGTGCCATCAGGGAGACTAGCGGGGGGAAAGAGACCCAGTACTTC	CAIRETSGGKETQYF
.	TRBJ2-2	TRBV24-1	many	TGTGCCACCAGTATGCAAGAGGGTGACAGCGGGGAGCTGTTTTTT	CATSMQEGDSGELFF
.	TRBJ1-2	TRBV5-1	many	TGCGCCAGCAGCTTCGCGGCCTATGGCTACACCTTC	CASSFAAYGYTF
TRBD1	TRBJ2-1	TRBV6-5	few	TGTGCCAGCAGTTACCTAATGGGACAGGGCCATGAGCAGTTCTTC	CASSYLMGQGHEQFF
.	TRBJ2-1	TRBV5-4	.	TGTGCCAGCAGCTTAGAGAACCGAAATGAGCAGTTCTTC	CASSLENRNEQFF
TRBD1	TRBJ2-7	TRBV4-3	.	TGCGCCAGCAGCCAAGAATGGACAGGGGATAAGCAGTACTTC	CASSQEWTGDKQYF
.	TRBJ1-5	TRBV4-2	.	TGTGCCAGCAGCCAAGGGGGAGGAGGGCGTCAGCCCCAGCATTTT	CASSQGGGGRQPQHF
.	TRBJ1-4	TRBV15	many	TGTGCCACCGAGGGGGAGGCAACTAATGAAAAACTGTTTTTT	CATEGEATNEKLFF
.	TRBJ2-1	TRBV4-3	.	TGCGCCAGCAGCCTTAGGGGCAGTTCCCCCTACAATGAGCAGTTCTTC	CASSLRGSSPYNEQFF
.	TRBJ2-4	TRBV7-2	.	TGTGCCAGCAGCTCCGCGGTAGGGGTGAACATTCAGTACTTC	CASSSAVGVNIQYF
.	TRBJ1-4	TRBV7-2	many	TGTGCCAGCAGCCCCCGACACAATGAAAAACTGTTTTTT	CASSPRHNEKLFF
.	TRBJ1-2	TRBV2	many	TGTGCCAGCAGTGAAAGGGCAGGGGAAGGCTATGGCTACACCTTC	CASSERAGEGYGYTF
.	TRBJ2-1	TRBV5-1	.	TGCGCCAGCAGCCAGAAGGGGCCCACCTTCAATGAGCAGTTCTTC	CASSQKGPTFNEQFF
TRBD1	TRBJ1-2	TRBV7-9	many	TGTGCCAGCAGCTTTGGGACAGGGAAGTATGGCTACACCTTC	CASSFGTGKYGYTF
.	TRBJ2-1	TRBV7-2	.	TGTGCCAGCAGCTTTTGGACTACCAATGAGCAGTTCTTC	CASSFWTTNEQFF
.	TRBJ1-4	TRBV7-9	few	TGTGCCAGCAGCTTACCAGGGGTTATGGGAGAAAAACTGTTTTTT	CASSLPGVMGEKLFF
.	TRBJ2-2	TRBV24-1	.	TGTGCCACCAGCGTCGCCGGGGAGCTGTTTTTT	CATSVAGELFF